This T cell receptor (beta chain) originates from a study of T cells in Graves' hyperthyroidism and ophthalmopathy. The germline V gene has CDR1 SNHLY and CDR2 FYNNEI. Unmatched junction bases numbered 10, after V lost 5 bases and J lost 6 bases. CDR3 length: 16 residues. At least ten counts were recorded for this clonotype. TCR beta CDR3 region amplification was performed from RNA transcripts. HTBI primers were the set used in a first-round RT-PCR of the TCR CDR3. TCRdb used MiXCR to reprocess the multiplex PCR reads, holding one entry per CDR3 protein. The sample includes a few hundred thousand distinct CDR3 sequences, approximately 18% seen only once; the top ten take 35% to 45%.

The TCR sequence derives from a man in his late teens or twenties with Graves' ophthalmopathy. Sequencing was done on a sample of blood. The rearrangement joins TRBV2 to TRBJ2-1; 10 bases line up with TRBD2. DNA of the CDR3: TGTGCCAGCAGTTCTAGTGGGAGCGGGGGGGCCAATGAGCAGTTCTTC. This encodes CASSSSGSGGANEQFF.